A selection of T cell receptor beta chains follows, all from one sample in a study of STAT5B mutations in CD4+ large granular lymphocyte leukemia. TCRdb's table, derived via immunoSEQ multiplex PCR, lists solely in-frame clones and lacks some. The sample consists of several thousand clones, roughly 71% of them appearing once. Sequences were obtained from PBMCs. The origin of the receptors is an older man with CD4+ T-cell large granular lymphocyte leukemia. Both conserved end residues are part of each CDR3. D genes are given only for firm matches. Clone size is shown for a subset of rows, as once, few, many or a class of expanded clone.

>TRBD2|.|TRBJ2-3|TRBV6-1
CATERGGPDTQYF
TGTGCCACCGAGCGGGGGGGCCCAGATACGCAGTATTTT
>.|medium-sized|TRBJ2-1|TRBV7-2
CASSLGPDSVEQFF
TGTGCCAGCAGCTTAGGCCCAGATTCGGTTGAGCAGTTCTTC
>TRBD2|once|TRBJ2-4|TRBV19
CASSPGLVLAKNIQYF
TGTGCCAGTAGCCCCGGACTAGTCCTGGCCAAAAACATTCAGTACTTC
>TRBD1|.|TRBJ2-1|TRBV27
CASSDGQGLGANEQFF
TGTGCCAGCAGTGACGGACAGGGGTTGGGCGCAAATGAGCAGTTCTTC
>TRBD2|once|TRBJ2-1|TRBV7-6
CASSLGAGGYNEQFF
TGTGCCAGCAGCTTAGGAGCGGGAGGCTACAATGAGCAGTTCTTC
>.|.|TRBJ2-5|TRBV29-1
CSVETGNQETQYF
TGCAGCGTTGAAACAGGCAACCAAGAGACCCAGTACTTC
>.|.|TRBJ2-5|TRBV19
CASRNDRLGQETQYF
TGTGCCAGTAGAAACGACAGGCTCGGCCAAGAGACCCAGTACTTC
>TRBD1|few|TRBJ1-3|TRBV10-3
CAITGQGADNGNTIYF
TGTGCCATCACGGGACAGGGGGCAGATAATGGAAACACCATATATTTT
>TRBD1|medium-sized|TRBJ1-1|TRBV4-1
CASSLDRGGTEAFF
TGCGCCAGCAGCCTAGACAGGGGTGGAACTGAAGCTTTCTTT
>.|.|TRBJ2-7|TRBV30
CAWSGGDRLYEQYF
TGTGCCTGGAGTGGGGGGGACAGACTTTACGAGCAGTACTTC
>TRBD2|.|TRBJ2-2|TRBV4-1
CASSQGGGAVVTGELFF
TGCGCCAGCAGCCAAGGCGGGGGGGCTGTCGTCACCGGGGAGCTGTTTTTT
>.|.|TRBJ2-3|TRBV29-1
CSVVTVSTDTQYF
TGCAGCGTTGTGACAGTGAGCACAGATACGCAGTATTTT
>.|.|TRBJ1-3|TRBV9
CASSAPSRGVPGNTIYF
TGTGCCAGCAGCGCGCCCTCGAGGGGGGTACCTGGAAACACCATATATTTT
>TRBD2|.|TRBJ2-2|TRBV10-3
CAISESATSGTGELFF
TGTGCCATCAGTGAGTCTGCGACTAGCGGGACCGGGGAGCTGTTTTTT
>.|.|TRBJ1-3|TRBV25-1
CASSELGQGNTIYF
TGTGCCAGCAGTGAATTGGGCCAAGGAAACACCATATATTTT
>.|.|TRBJ1-2|TRBV4-1
CASSQESDYGYTF
TGCGCCAGCAGCCAAGAATCCGACTATGGCTACACCTTC
>.|few|TRBJ2-7|TRBV12-5
CASGYLGLGEQYF
TGTGCTAGTGGTTACCTCGGACTCGGGGAGCAGTACTTC
>.|once|TRBJ2-6|TRBV9
CASSMDHKESGANVLTF
TGTGCCAGCAGTATGGACCACAAAGAATCTGGGGCCAACGTCCTGACTTTC
>TRBD2|few|TRBJ2-1|TRBV9
CASSDSGGNEQFF
TGTGCCAGCAGCGATAGCGGGGGTAATGAGCAGTTCTTC
>.|few|TRBJ1-3|TRBV7-9
CASSPAAGSAGNTIYF
TGTGCCAGCAGCCCCGCCGCCGGGTCGGCCGGAAACACCATATATTTT
>TRBD1|.|TRBJ1-2|TRBV7-6
CASSLEETGSTGYTF
TGTGCCAGCAGCTTAGAGGAGACAGGGTCGACTGGCTACACCTTC
>TRBD1|once|TRBJ2-7|TRBV4-1
CASSVRTGAYEQYF
TGCGCCAGCAGCGTTCGTACAGGGGCTTACGAGCAGTACTTC
>.|.|TRBJ1-2|TRBV2
CASKGGANYGYTF
TGTGCCAGCAAGGGGGGAGCTAACTATGGCTACACCTTC
>.|few|TRBJ1-2|TRBV9
CASSVGQRGGYTF
TGTGCCAGCAGCGTAGGACAGAGGGGCGGCTACACCTTC
>.|.|TRBJ2-5|TRBV14
CASSQDTEYQETQYF
TGTGCCAGCAGCCAAGACACGGAGTACCAAGAGACCCAGTACTTC
>TRBD2|.|TRBJ2-1|TRBV7-9
CARGGSYNEQFF
TGTGCCAGGGGGGGGTCCTACAATGAGCAGTTCTTC
>.|medium-sized|TRBJ2-3|TRBV7-8
CASSLWKSADTQYF
TGTGCCAGCAGCTTATGGAAATCGGCAGATACGCAGTATTTT
>TRBD1|.|TRBJ2-3|TRBV7-6
CASSLGTGLDTQYF
TGTGCCAGCAGCTTAGGGACAGGTTTGGATACGCAGTATTTT
>TRBD1|once|TRBJ2-7|TRBV4-2
CASSPPGQGFSYEQYF
TGTGCCAGCAGTCCCCCGGGACAGGGGTTTTCCTACGAGCAGTACTTC
>.|.|TRBJ1-5|TRBV27
CASSFGDNQPQHF
TGTGCCAGCAGTTTCGGTGACAATCAGCCCCAGCATTTT
>TRBD1|.|TRBJ2-1|TRBV6-5
CASGGDRGNEQFF
TGTGCCAGCGGGGGGGACAGGGGCAATGAGCAGTTCTTC
>.|.|TRBJ1-1|TRBV10-3
CAISGVGGTEAFF
TGTGCCATCAGTGGGGTGGGGGGCACTGAAGCTTTCTTT
>.|.|TRBJ2-1|TRBV11-1
CASSPTGYNEQFF
TGTGCCAGCAGCCCGACGGGTTACAATGAGCAGTTCTTC
>TRBD2|.|TRBJ2-2|TRBV30
CAWKSTSGDTGELFF
TGTGCCTGGAAGTCAACTAGCGGGGACACCGGGGAGCTGTTTTTT
>TRBD1|.|TRBJ2-1|TRBV2
CASMPGTGVGFNEQFF
TGTGCCAGCATGCCCGGGACAGGGGTAGGGTTCAATGAGCAGTTCTTC
>.|.|TRBJ2-1|TRBV19
CASSIARYNEQFF
TGTGCCAGTAGTATAGCCAGGTACAATGAGCAGTTCTTC
>.|.|TRBJ1-1|TRBV6-5
CASKTPNTEAFF
TGTGCCAGCAAGACACCGAACACTGAAGCTTTCTTT
>.|.|TRBJ1-1|TRBV29-1
CSVKPAGPNTEAFF
TGCAGCGTGAAGCCCGCTGGGCCGAACACTGAAGCTTTCTTT
>.|.|TRBJ2-5|TRBV29-1
CSVEEETQYF
TGCAGCGTTGAAGAGGAGACCCAGTACTTC
>.|few|TRBJ1-2|TRBV4-1
CASSPETLDGYTF
TGCGCCAGCAGCCCCGAGACACTTGATGGCTACACCTTC
>.|.|TRBJ2-7|TRBV7-9
CASSPGPPSYEQYF
TGTGCCAGCAGCCCGGGACCGCCATCCTACGAGCAGTACTTC
>TRBD2|.|TRBJ2-1|TRBV7-6
CASSFSGSPNEQFF
TGTGCCAGCAGCTTTAGCGGGAGCCCAAATGAGCAGTTCTTC
>TRBD1|.|TRBJ1-1|TRBV19
CASNELRDRNTEAFF
TGTGCCAGTAACGAGCTCCGGGACAGGAACACTGAAGCTTTCTTT